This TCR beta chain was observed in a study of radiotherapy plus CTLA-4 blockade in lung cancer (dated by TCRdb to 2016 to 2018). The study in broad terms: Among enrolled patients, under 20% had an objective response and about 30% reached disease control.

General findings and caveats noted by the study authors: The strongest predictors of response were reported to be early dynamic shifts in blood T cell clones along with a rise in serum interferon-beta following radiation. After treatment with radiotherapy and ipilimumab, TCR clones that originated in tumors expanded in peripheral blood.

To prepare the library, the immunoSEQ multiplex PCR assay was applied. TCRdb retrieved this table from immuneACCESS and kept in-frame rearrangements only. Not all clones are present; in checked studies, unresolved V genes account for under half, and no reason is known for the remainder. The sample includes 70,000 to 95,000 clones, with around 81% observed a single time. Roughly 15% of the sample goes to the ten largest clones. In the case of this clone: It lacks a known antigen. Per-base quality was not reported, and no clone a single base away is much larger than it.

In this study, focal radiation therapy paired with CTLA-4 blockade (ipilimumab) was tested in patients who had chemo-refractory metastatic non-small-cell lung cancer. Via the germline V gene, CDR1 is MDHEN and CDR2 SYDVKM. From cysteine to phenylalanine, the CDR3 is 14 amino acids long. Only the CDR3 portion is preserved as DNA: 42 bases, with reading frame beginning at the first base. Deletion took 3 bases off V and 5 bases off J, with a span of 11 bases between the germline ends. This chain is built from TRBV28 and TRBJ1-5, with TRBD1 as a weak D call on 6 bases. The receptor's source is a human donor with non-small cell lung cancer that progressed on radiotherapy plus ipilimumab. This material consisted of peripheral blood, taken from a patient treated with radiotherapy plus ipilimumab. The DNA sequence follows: TGTGCCAGCAGTTTTTCGGGGGCGTATCAGCCCCAGCATTTT. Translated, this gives CASSFSGAYQPQHF. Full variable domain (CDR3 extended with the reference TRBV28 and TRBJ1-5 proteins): DVKVTQSSRYLVKRTGEKVFLECVQDMDHENMFWYRQDPGLGLRLIYFSYDVKMKEKGDIPEGYSVSREKKERFSLILESASTNQTSMYLCASSFSGAYQPQHFGDGTRLSIL.